The entry that follows covers one TCR beta chain sequence. What it recognizes is unknown. TCRdb fed the PCR reads into MiXCR, producing one record per CDR3 protein. The sample lists 15,000 to 20,000 distinct CDR3 sequences, under 80% occurring once. The data derive from a study of vaccination and CD4 T cells after COVID-19. Notes on the study in general: Researchers report that 304 of 307 vaccine-specific clones in convalescent patients proved spike mono-reactive. In convalescent patients, a median around 85% of reactive clones appeared only post-vaccination.

Germline V gives CDR1 LNHNV, CDR2 YYDKDF (reference sequence). J lost 3 bases, V lost 0 bases, and 4 bases had no gene match. The CDR3 runs to 15 residues. The J gene is TRBJ1-1, the V gene TRBV15; 7 bases align to TRBD1. The receptor was derived from a human donor who had recovered from COVID-19. Sequences were derived from CD4+ T cells from blood, sampled before SARS-CoV-2 vaccination. Here the CDR3 DNA reads TGTGCCACCAGCAGAGATCAGGGGGGTTACACTGAAGCTTTCTTT. As protein: CATSRDQGGYTEAFF.